This T cell receptor beta chain was recovered during a study of blood T cell repertoires in COVID-19. Study information: From the United States, Italy and Spain came samples of acute and convalescent COVID-19. PBMCs, B-cell-depleted T cells, or T cells provided the cDNA or gDNA that made up the material.

CDR3 length equals 16 residues. V dropped 0 bases and J dropped 4; count of bases not matched to a gene: 5. Germline V lookup: CDR1 SGHRS, CDR2 YFSETQ. This clone was picked up a small number of times. Repertoires were generated with immunoSEQ multiplex PCR, while TCRdb's copy carries only in-frame clones and drops some. Among more than 110,000 clones listed, roughly 85% were seen once. V gene TRBV5-1 combines with J gene TRBJ1-2, with TRBD1 matching 11 bases. The sample was peripheral blood. The TCR originated in a man in his fifties or sixties with acute or convalescent COVID-19. The CDR3 loop is CASSLAGQGAGYGYTF. Here the CDR3 DNA reads TGCGCCAGCAGCTTGGCCGGACAGGGGGCCGGCTATGGCTACACCTTC. Combining the CDR3 with reference TRBV5-1 and TRBJ1-2 gives the whole variable domain KAGVTQTPRYLIKTRGQQVTLSCSPISGHRSVSWYQQTPGQGLQFLFEYFSETQRNKGNFPGRFSGRQFSNSRSEMNVSTLELGDSALYLCASSLAGQGAGYGYTFGSGTRLTVV.